A single sample gave rise to the 12 T cell receptor beta chains below, sequenced in a study of control samples from healthy donors and cancer patients. Generated by immunoSEQ multiplex PCR, the TCRdb table keeps only in-frame clones and is missing some. Among 140,000 to 150,000 clones listed, 93% were seen once. The sequencing input was blood. The receptors derive from a man aged 18 to 29 in good health.

V usage is TRBV4-3 and J usage is TRBJ2-2, with D maybe TRBD1 (5 bases). V shed 6 bases and J shed 4 bases, with 9 bases lying between them. CDR3 length: 13 amino acids. From germline, CDR1 is LGHNA and CDR2 YSLEER. In nucleotides, the CDR3 is TGCGCCAGCAGGGGGCCTACCACCGGGGAGCTGTTTTTT. Its protein product is CASRGPTTGELFF.

This clone was observed a few times. The chain combines TRBV13 with TRBJ1-5; D is ambiguous. V was cut by 6 bases and J by 0 bases, with 3 bases left in between. This CDR3 has 12 amino acids. Germline V gives CDR1 PRHDT, CDR2 FYEKMQ (reference sequence). CDR3 residues: CASSLSNQPQHF. The CDR3 DNA sequence: TGTGCCAGCAGTCTTAGCAATCAGCCCCAGCATTTT.

This clone came up once. Mismatch with germline at one junction end may stem from a read error. Other DNA sequences from this sample encode an identical CDR3 as well. This rearrangement joins TRBV30 to TRBJ1-2; possible D gene TRBD1, 5 bases. CDR3 size: 14 residues. The germline V gene encodes CDR1 GTSNPN and CDR2 SVGIG (reference sequence). The CDR3 DNA sequence: TGTGCTTGGAGGAAAGCCAGGGTCTCCTATGGCTACACCTTC. Its protein product is CAWRKARVSYGYTF.

The chain carries TRBV19 and TRBJ2-5; no clear D. The CDR3 extends over 12 amino acids. V was trimmed by 4 bases and J by 3 bases, leaving 6 bases between them. Germline values: CDR1 LNHDA, CDR2 SQIVND (reference sequence). The CDR3 nucleotides read TGTGCCAGTAGTAGCGCAAAAGAGACCCAGTACTTC. It yields the protein CASSSAKETQYF.

This clone was found a few times. CDR3 sequence (DNA): TGTGCCACCAGCTTCCTCAATGAGCAGTTCTTC. Translation: CATSFLNEQFF. The chain is built from TRBV24-1 and TRBJ2-1; D is unresolved. CDR3 size: 11 residues. Germline V gene sequence: CDR1 KGHDR, CDR2 SFDVKD. Trimming stripped 7 bases from V and 6 bases from J, with 6 bases between.

This chain joins TRBV27 and TRBJ1-2, with D maybe TRBD1 (5 bases). The V end was cut by 2 bases, the J end by 4 bases, with 14 bases between. This CDR3 contains 15 residues. CDR1 is MNHEY and CDR2 is SMNVEV in the germline V gene (reference sequence). The CDR3 DNA is TGTGCCAGCAGTTTAGGAGGGGCGCTTCGCTATGGCTACACCTTC. This encodes CASSLGGALRYGYTF.

The chain carries TRBV27 and TRBJ2-1; 8 bases are a match to TRBD2. The V gene's germline CDR1 is MNHEY and CDR2 SMNVEV (reference sequence). V was clipped by 1 base and J by 6 bases; unmatched bases: 5. This CDR3 has 15 amino acids. The CDR3 is CASSLLPGGVNEQFF. The CDR3 bases are TGTGCCAGCAGTTTATTGCCCGGGGGGGTCAATGAGCAGTTCTTC.

This sequence joins TRBV11-2 and TRBJ2-3; D may be TRBD1 or TRBD2 (5 bases each). CDR1 and CDR2 (germline): SGHAT, FQNNGV. Trimming took off 1 base at V and 2 bases at J, with 13 bases between the two ends. The CDR3 contains 16 residues. CDR3 loop: CASSLASTGATDTQYF. The CDR3 DNA follows: TGTGCCAGCAGCTTAGCCTCCACCGGGGCCACAGATACGCAGTATTTT.

The rearrangement links TRBV5-4 to TRBJ1-1; 10 nucleotides agree with TRBD1. From germline, CDR1 is SGHNT and CDR2 YYREEE (reference sequence). The CDR3 loop spans 16 amino acids. Trimming at V came to 0 bases and at J to 2 bases, leaving 4 bases not matched to a gene. The CDR3 region has the DNA TGTGCCAGCAGCTTGGTGGGGGACAGGGGAAACACTGAAGCTTTCTTT. Protein product: CASSLVGDRGNTEAFF.

The rearrangement uses TRBV5-4 and TRBJ2-3, with TRBD1 as a possible D gene (5 bases). V was clipped by 2 bases and J by 6 bases, with 16 bases between them. The CDR3 contains 15 residues. Germline V gives CDR1 SGHNT, CDR2 YYREEE (reference sequence). The CDR3 nucleotides read TGTGCCAGCAGCTTCTCAGGGCACCCTCCGGATACGCAGTATTTT. It translates to CASSFSGHPPDTQYF.

This clone appeared once. The chain recombines TRBV30 with TRBJ1-5; 8 bases map to TRBD1. The junction had 11 bases not matched to a gene; V was cut back by 4 bases and J by 6 bases. Germline V gene sequence: CDR1 GTSNPN, CDR2 SVGIG (reference sequence). This CDR3 region has 15 residues. The CDR3 DNA sequence: TGTGCCTGGATTGAGGACAGGGAACGGGGTCAGCCCCAGCATTTT. As protein: CAWIEDRERGQPQHF.

V and J are TRBV7-9 and TRBJ2-3, with D possibly called TRBD1 or TRBD2 (5 bases each). Between the trimmed V and J ends, which lost 3 bases and 1 base, there was a span of 14 bases. CDR1 is SEHNR, CDR2 FQNEAQ, per germline (reference sequence). The CDR3 contains 16 residues. The CDR3 bases are TGTGCCAGCAGCTTTCAGGGCGGGCTCGGCACAGATACGCAGTATTTT. Translation: CASSFQGGLGTDTQYF.